The clone carrying this T cell receptor beta chain was counted many times. Antigen specificity is unknown. The sample comes from a study of Graves' ophthalmopathy and Graves' hyperthyroidism. General study points: Thyroid clonotypes that were expanded above 0.001 frequency mostly also appeared in blood.

Researchers took RNA transcripts and amplified TCR beta CDR3 regions from them. RT-PCR in the first round used HTBI primers; a second-round multiplex PCR followed. TCRdb passed the multiplex PCR reads through MiXCR, listing each CDR3 protein once. Counted here are about 740,000 distinct CDR3 sequences, roughly 40% occurring once; the ten biggest clones make up 44%. Germline CDR1 is SEHNR and CDR2 is FQNEAQ (reference sequence). The CDR3 loop spans 15 amino acids. V trimming: 4 bases; J trimming: 5 bases; junction bases outside the gene matches: 5. The sample taken for sequencing was peripheral blood. V and J are TRBV7-9 and TRBJ2-5; TRBD1 aligns across 12 bases. The sequence was collected from an adult man with Graves' ophthalmopathy. CDR3 amino acids: CASSSGTGGRETQYF. As DNA, the CDR3 is TGTGCCAGCAGCTCCGGGACAGGGGGCCGGGAGACCCAGTACTTC.